Following are 32 T cell receptor beta chains from one sample sequenced in a study of post-analysis software for immune sequencing data. Study-wide points: About 5 TRBV segments were more frequent in patients than controls; TRBV5-6, TRBV5-1 and TRBV20-1 belonged to this group.

No antigens are known for them. Unique molecular identifiers tagged the TCR beta cDNA libraries. TCRdb called the PCR reads again in MiXCR, with one record for every CDR3 protein. The table shows 450,000 to 650,000 distinct CDR3 sequences, with about 40% occurring only once. Source material: blood. The source of these receptors is a girl aged 5-17 years with multiple sclerosis.

This clonotype has only a few counts. The CDR3 here is CASSPGGPHGANVLTF. CDR3 sequence (DNA): TGCGCCAGCAGTCCCGGGGGACCTCACGGGGCCAACGTCCTGACTTTC. This rearrangement joins TRBV4-1 to TRBJ2-6; a possible D gene is TRBD2 (6 bases). CDR1 MGHRA and CDR2 YSYEKL come from the germline V gene. V lost 6 bases, J lost 4 bases, and 16 bases lay in between. The CDR3 length is 16 residues.

V is TRBV6-2 or TRBV6-3 and J is TRBJ2-3; D is ambiguous. The CDR3 totals 12 residues. V dropped 6 bases and J dropped 6 bases, with 10 bases sitting between them. Germline values: CDR1 MNHEY, CDR2 SVGEGT. The CDR3 reads CASRQSADTQYF. In DNA, the CDR3 is TGTGCCAGCAGACAATCGGCGGATACGCAGTATTTT.

The chain couples TRBV12-3 or TRBV12-4 to TRBJ1-5, with no clear D. V was shortened by 5 bases and J by 1 base, with 15 bases between the two germline ends. There are 16 residues in the CDR3. The CDR3 DNA reads as TGTGCCAGCAGTCCTAGCCCCCGAGACAGCAATCAGCCCCAGCATTTT. This gives the protein CASSPSPRDSNQPQHF.

This clonotype turned up a few times. The genes are TRBV29-1 and TRBJ1-2, with D hard to call. This CDR3 region has 10 residues. The germline V and J ends were trimmed by 3 bases and 6 bases, with 5 bases remaining between them. In germline, CDR1 is SQVTM, CDR2 ANQGSEA. The CDR3 DNA reads as TGCAGCGTTGACAGAAATGGCTACACCTTC. Residues: CSVDRNGYTF.

This clonotype was found once. This sequence joins TRBV7-9 and TRBJ1-1, with TRBD1 identical over 8 bases. The CDR3 has 17 amino acids. After removal of 1 base from V and 1 base from J, the junction contained 8 bases not matched to a gene. CDR1 is SEHNR, CDR2 FQNEAQ, per germline (reference sequence). The CDR3 spells CASSLDGQGLENTEAFF. CDR3 DNA: TGTGCCAGCAGCTTAGACGGACAGGGCCTGGAGAACACTGAAGCTTTCTTT. The full variable domain, rest sourced from reference TRBV7-9 and TRBJ1-1, is DTGVSQNPRHKITKRGQNVTFRCDPISEHNRLYWYRQTLGQGPEFLTYFQNEAQLEKSRLLSDRFSAERPKGSFSTLEIQRTEQGDSAMYLCASSLDGQGLENTEAFFGQGTRLTVV.

The sample holds a few counts of this clonotype. The chain links TRBV20-1 to TRBJ1-2; maybe TRBD1 (5 bases). The CDR3 contains 14 residues. CDR1 is DFQATT, CDR2 SNEGSKA, per germline (reference sequence). Trimming left V 6 bases short and J 4 bases short, with 18 bases between. CDR3 in DNA: TGCAGTGCGCTTGACAGTTATTTTTCCTATGGCTACACCTTC. Translating gives CSALDSYFSYGYTF.

This clonotype was detected only a few times. CDR3 DNA: TGTGCCAGCAGTAAGGACAGGGGGCATGAAAAACTGTTTTTT. Translating gives CASSKDRGHEKLFF. The V gene is TRBV12-3 or TRBV12-4, the J gene TRBJ1-4, with 11 bases aligning to TRBD1. The V gene end was trimmed by 5 bases and the J gene end by 6 bases; junction bases not matched to a gene: 2. The length of the CDR3 is 14 residues.

The rearrangement links TRBV12-3 or TRBV12-4 to TRBJ2-1, with 7 bases matching TRBD2. The V segment lost 5 bases and the J segment 9 bases; nucleotides outside the gene matches: 7. The CDR3 covers 13 residues. CDR3 region: CASSTQSSGEQFF. In DNA, the CDR3 is TGTGCCAGCAGTACACAATCTAGCGGTGAGCAGTTCTTC.

This clonotype showed up just a few times. This chain links TRBV7-3 with TRBJ2-7; D remains ambiguous. This CDR3 has 16 residues. CDR1 and CDR2 from the germline V gene are SGHTA and FQGTGA. The germline V and J ends were trimmed by 5 bases and 0 bases, with 17 bases remaining between them. CDR3 in DNA: TGTGCCAGCAGCATCCCCACCCACCACAGCTCCTACGAGCAGTACTTC. Encoded protein: CASSIPTHHSSYEQYF.

The rearrangement joins TRBV7-2 to TRBJ2-3; 7 bases match TRBD2. In germline, CDR1 is SGHTA, CDR2 FQGNSA. This CDR3 is built from 16 residues. V lost 1 base to trimming and J lost 1 base; unmatched junction nucleotides: 5. CDR3 loop: CASSLEGLGGTDTQYF. The CDR3 DNA follows: TGTGCCAGCAGCTTAGAAGGACTAGGGGGCACAGATACGCAGTATTTT.

J is TRBJ2-3 and V is TRBV12-3 or TRBV12-4; D gene ambiguous. This CDR3 has 16 residues. Trimming pared 6 bases from V and 4 bases from J, leaving 20 bases between. The CDR3 DNA reads as TGTGCCAGCAGCCAAAATAGGAACGCTGTGGCAGATACGCAGTATTTT. Its protein is CASSQNRNAVADTQYF.

The chain employs TRBV5-1 and TRBJ2-3; possible D gene TRBD2, 6 bases. Per germline, CDR1 SGHRS and CDR2 YFSETQ. Trimming left V 6 bases short and J 1 base short, with 18 bases between. The CDR3 has 16 residues. CDR3 loop: CASTPAGGRGTDTQYF. The CDR3 nucleotides are TGCGCCAGCACCCCGGCCGGGGGACGGGGCACAGATACGCAGTATTTT. Full variable domain (remainder filled in from reference TRBV5-1 and TRBJ2-3): KAGVTQTPRYLIKTRGQQVTLSCSPISGHRSVSWYQQTPGQGLQFLFEYFSETQRNKGNFPGRFSGRQFSNSRSEMNVSTLELGDSALYLCASTPAGGRGTDTQYFGPGTRLTVL.

This clonotype was seen only a few times. The germline gene is not matched at one end of the junction; a read error may be the cause. The chain combines TRBV4-1 with TRBJ1-2, with TRBD1 as a possible D gene (5 bases). The CDR3 has 12 amino acids. Germline CDR1 reads MGHRA; CDR2 reads YSYEKL. CDR3 sequence reads: CASSQEGSGYTF. CDR3 in DNA: TGTGCCAGCAGCCAAGAGGGGTCCGGCTACACCTTC.

The chain uses TRBV7-3 and TRBJ2-1; 7 nucleotides line up with TRBD1. This CDR3 is 17 amino acids long. The germline V gene has CDR1 SGHTA and CDR2 FQGTGA. V gave up 2 bases and J gave up 1 base; unmatched junction bases: 8. This CDR3 is CASSLGPRTGSYNEQFF. The CDR3, as DNA: TGTGCCAGCAGCTTAGGCCCAAGGACAGGATCCTACAATGAGCAGTTCTTC. Full variable domain (remainder filled in from reference TRBV7-3 and TRBJ2-1): GAGVSQTPSNKVTEKGKYVELRCDPISGHTALYWYRQSLGQGPEFLIYFQGTGAADDSGLPNDRFFAVRPEGSVSTLKIQRTERGDSAVYLCASSLGPRTGSYNEQFFGPGTRLTVL.

The V and J genes are TRBV12-3 or TRBV12-4 and TRBJ2-5, with D perhaps TRBD2 (6 bases). Trimming removed 6 bases from V and 11 bases from J, with 16 bases in between. The CDR3 totals 12 residues. CDR3 coding DNA: TGTGCCAGCAGCCGGGGGTCCCTCAAGCAGTACTTC. It translates to CASSRGSLKQYF.

The chain links TRBV7-3 to TRBJ2-3; D ambiguous. The CDR3 consists of 15 residues. Trimming took 0 bases from V and 6 from J, leaving 13 bases between them. Germline values: CDR1 SGHTA, CDR2 FQGTGA. The DNA for the CDR3 is TGTGCCAGCAGCTTAACGGGTGGGGTTGCGGATACGCAGTATTTT. It is translated as CASSLTGGVADTQYF. The full variable domain, rest sourced from reference TRBV7-3 and TRBJ2-3, is GAGVSQTPSNKVTEKGKYVELRCDPISGHTALYWYRQSLGQGPEFLIYFQGTGAADDSGLPNDRFFAVRPEGSVSTLKIQRTERGDSAVYLCASSLTGGVADTQYFGPGTRLTVL.

The chain carries TRBV7-9 and TRBJ1-4, with TRBD1 matching 8 bases. Germline V gene data show CDR1 as SEHNR and CDR2 as FQNEAQ (reference sequence). The CDR3 has 18 amino acids. J was trimmed by 0 bases and V by 4 bases; bases with no gene match: 10. For the CDR3, the DNA is TGTGCCAGCAGCTCCGGACAGGGTTTGAGCTCAACTAATGAAAAACTGTTTTTT. Its protein is CASSSGQGLSSTNEKLFF.

CDR3 sequence reads: CASSRGTGSGTQYF. CDR3 DNA: TGCGCCAGCAGCCGCGGGACAGGGTCTGGGACCCAGTACTTC. V is TRBV5-1 and J is TRBJ2-5, with 9 positions matching TRBD1. The CDR3 covers 14 residues. V shed 4 bases and J 7 bases; nucleotides not matched to a gene: 8. CDR1 and CDR2 (germline): SGHRS, YFSETQ.

About this clonotype: The junction departs from the called germline gene at one end, perhaps through a read error. J is TRBJ2-3 and V is TRBV20-1, with a possible D match to TRBD2 (6 bases). CDR1 is DFQATT and CDR2 is SNEGSKA in the germline V gene (reference sequence). The CDR3 has 14 residues. In nucleotides, the CDR3 is TGCAGTGCTAATGGCGGGGTTAGCACCGATACGCAGTATTTT. Its protein is CSANGGVSTDTQYF.

Notes on this clonotype: The junction departs from the called germline gene at one end, perhaps through a read error. The rearrangement links TRBV9 to TRBJ2-1, with TRBD1 as a possible D gene (5 bases). The CDR3 is 15 amino acids. Germline CDR1 reads SGDLS; CDR2 reads YYNGEE. The chain's CDR3 is CASSVGQGGYNEQFF. The DNA for the CDR3 is TGTGCTAGCAGCGTAGGGCAGGGTGGCTACAATGAGCAGTTCTTC.

The rearrangement uses TRBV27 and TRBJ1-1; TRBD1 agrees at 7 bases. Germline loops: CDR1 MNHEY, CDR2 SMNVEV (reference sequence). Trimming removed 5 bases from V and 4 bases from J; junction bases left unmatched: 4. This CDR3 is built from 13 residues. DNA of the CDR3: TGTGCCAGCAGTCAGACAGGGTTCACTGAAGCTTTCTTT. This gives the protein CASSQTGFTEAFF.

The chain links TRBV29-1 to TRBJ2-7; D might be TRBD1 (5 bases). The CDR3 totals 13 residues. CDR1 SQVTM and CDR2 ANQGSEA come from the germline V gene. V lost 4 bases to trimming and J lost 4 bases, with 14 bases between them. In DNA, the CDR3 is TGCAGCGTTGGGAAGGGGCTTGGTTACGAGCAGTACTTC. It codes for CSVGKGLGYEQYF.

DNA for the CDR3: TGCGCCAGCAGCCAAGAACTAGCGGGGGGGCCGTTAGATACGCAGTATTTT. Translating it yields CASSQELAGGPLDTQYF. The chain uses TRBV4-1 and TRBJ2-3; 13 nucleotides align to TRBD2. Per the germline V gene, CDR1 is MGHRA and CDR2 is YSYEKL. This CDR3 contains 17 residues. V lost 0 bases and J lost 5; bases outside the gene matches: 5.

This clonotype was observed a few times. This chain links TRBV29-1 with TRBJ2-5; 12 bases align to TRBD1. The DNA end lines up better with TRBJ2-7; the J call may be wrong. Germline V gene sequence: CDR1 SQVTM, CDR2 ANQGSEA. CDR3 length: 13 amino acids. The CDR3 is CSGGDRGRAEQYF. The CDR3 coding sequence is TGCAGCGGGGGGGACAGGGGGCGCGCCGAGCAGTACTTC.

This clonotype was seen a handful of times. The rearrangement uses TRBV20-1 and TRBJ2-1; D gene ambiguous. Germline CDR1 reads DFQATT; CDR2 reads SNEGSKA (reference sequence). The V gene lost 2 bases and the J gene lost 7 bases, with 6 bases spanning the gap. The CDR3 has 11 residues. This CDR3 is CSARPNNEQFF. In DNA form, the CDR3 reads TGCAGTGCTAGACCGAATAATGAGCAGTTCTTC.

This clonotype showed up just a few times. The chain is built from TRBV5-1 and TRBJ1-2; D ambiguous. Trimming took 3 bases from V and 2 from J, leaving 11 bases between them. The CDR3 extends over 14 amino acids. The V gene's germline CDR1 is SGHRS and CDR2 YFSETQ. The CDR3, as DNA: TGCGCCAGCAGCTCCACCAGCCAAAACTATGGCTACACCTTC. This encodes CASSSTSQNYGYTF.

This chain connects TRBV5-1 to TRBJ2-5, with 10 bases fitting TRBD2. The ends lost 4 bases at V and 1 base at J; junction bases unmatched: 7. Germline V CDR1 and CDR2: SGHRS, YFSETQ. This CDR3 has 16 amino acids. CDR3: CASSRRLAGSQETQYF. Here the CDR3 DNA reads TGCGCCAGCAGCCGCCGACTAGCGGGCTCCCAAGAGACCCAGTACTTC.

V and J are TRBV5-1 and TRBJ2-3; 7 bases fit TRBD2. The J segment lost 0 bases and the V segment lost 0 bases, leaving 4 bases of the junction unmatched. Germline values: CDR1 SGHRS, CDR2 YFSETQ. This CDR3 comprises 16 residues. The CDR3 coding sequence is TGCGCCAGCAGCTTGGGAGCGGGGTTCAGCACAGATACGCAGTATTTT. Protein: CASSLGAGFSTDTQYF.

There are a few counts of this clonotype. The rearrangement links TRBV12-3 or TRBV12-4 to TRBJ2-3; the D gene is possibly TRBD2 (6 bases). Deletions cut 6 bases from V and 6 bases from J, with 16 bases between. The length of the CDR3 is 14 residues. The CDR3 protein is CASSPGTSGDTQYF. In nucleotides, the CDR3 is TGTGCCAGCAGCCCCGGGACTTCCGGGGATACGCAGTATTTT.

The genes are TRBV11-2 and TRBJ2-5; no definite D call. Germline lookup yields CDR1 SGHAT and CDR2 FQNNGV. Trimming removed 5 bases from V and 2 bases from J, with 12 bases in between. The CDR3 spans 14 residues. CDR3 DNA: TGTGCCAGCAGCATCCGCCCCGCTCAAGAGACCCAGTACTTC. Its translation is CASSIRPAQETQYF.

The chain uses TRBV7-2 and TRBJ2-5; 10 nucleotides align to TRBD2. There are 13 residues in the CDR3. The V gene end was trimmed by 5 bases and the J gene end by 7 bases; junction bases not matched to a gene: 4. CDR1 and CDR2 (germline): SGHTA, FQGNSA. CDR3 protein: CASSISGRGTQYF. As DNA, the CDR3 is TGTGCCAGCAGCATAAGCGGGAGGGGGACCCAGTACTTC.

The genes are TRBV24-1 and TRBJ2-4, with no clear D. V lost 6 bases and J 0 bases, leaving 14 bases between the germline ends. The CDR3 sequence is 16 residues long. The V gene's germline CDR1 is KGHDR and CDR2 SFDVKD. The CDR3 here is CATSPSKVIAKNIQYF. Here the CDR3 DNA reads TGTGCCACCAGTCCTTCCAAGGTTATAGCCAAAAACATTCAGTACTTC.